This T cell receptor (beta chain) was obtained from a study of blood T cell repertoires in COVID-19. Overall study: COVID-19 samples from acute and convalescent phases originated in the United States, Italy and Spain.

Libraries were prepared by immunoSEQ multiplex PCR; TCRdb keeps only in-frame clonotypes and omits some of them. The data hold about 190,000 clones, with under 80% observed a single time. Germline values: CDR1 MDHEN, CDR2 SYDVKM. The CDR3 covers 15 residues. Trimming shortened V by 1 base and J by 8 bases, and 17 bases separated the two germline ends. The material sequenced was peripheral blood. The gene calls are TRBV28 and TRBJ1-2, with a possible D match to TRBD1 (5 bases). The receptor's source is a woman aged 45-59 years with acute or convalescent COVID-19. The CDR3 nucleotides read TGTGCCAGCAGTTTATCGTCCGGGGGAAGGCTCGGCTACACCTTC. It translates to CASSLSSGGRLGYTF.